A selection of T cell receptor beta chains follows, all from one sample in a study of blood T cell repertoires in COVID-19. Clones were read by immunoSEQ multiplex PCR, and TCRdb kept only the in-frame ones, dropping some. The table lists about 230,000 clones, around nine tenths of them singletons, with around 3.8% in the top ten. The sample comprised PBMCs or T cells enriched from blood (not recorded which). These receptors were taken from a woman in her twenties or thirties who had been exposed to COVID-19. Each CDR3 is given with its conserved first and last residue. D genes are given only for firm matches. Some rows mark clone size as missing; the rest say once, few, many or name a class of expanded clone.

d_gene: TRBD1
j_gene: TRBJ2-1
v_gene: TRBV5-1
abundance: NA
CDR3aa: CASSPRQGNEQFF
CDR3nt: TGCGCCAGCAGCCCCCGACAGGGCAATGAGCAGTTCTTC

d_gene: NA
j_gene: TRBJ1-2
v_gene: TRBV28
abundance: NA
CDR3aa: CASSFRGGYTF
CDR3nt: TGTGCCAGCAGTTTTAGGGGAGGCTACACCTTC

d_gene: NA
j_gene: TRBJ2-7
v_gene: TRBV13
abundance: NA
CDR3aa: CASSSLGLAYEQYF
CDR3nt: TGTGCCAGCAGCAGCCTGGGACTGGCCTACGAGCAGTACTTC

d_gene: NA
j_gene: TRBJ1-2
v_gene: TRBV5-1
abundance: NA
CDR3aa: CASSLGRRNYGYTF
CDR3nt: TGCGCCAGCAGCTTGGGGCGGAGAAACTATGGCTACACCTTC

d_gene: TRBD2
j_gene: TRBJ2-1
v_gene: TRBV9
abundance: NA
CDR3aa: CASSVGGLEYYNEQFF
CDR3nt: TGTGCCAGCAGCGTAGGAGGACTAGAGTATTACAATGAGCAGTTCTTC

d_gene: NA
j_gene: TRBJ1-1
v_gene: TRBV10-3
abundance: once
CDR3aa: CATGYPEAFF
CDR3nt: TGTGCCACGGGGTACCCTGAAGCTTTCTTT

d_gene: TRBD2
j_gene: TRBJ2-2
v_gene: TRBV19
abundance: once
CDR3aa: CASSPLAGETGELFF
CDR3nt: TGTGCCAGTAGTCCCCTAGCGGGAGAAACCGGGGAGCTGTTTTTT

d_gene: TRBD1
j_gene: TRBJ1-5
v_gene: TRBV6-4
abundance: NA
CDR3aa: CASPDRGLQPQHF
CDR3nt: TGTGCCAGCCCGGACAGGGGGCTTCAGCCCCAGCATTTT

d_gene: TRBD1
j_gene: TRBJ2-3
v_gene: TRBV25-1
abundance: NA
CDR3aa: CASSLTGGRTDTQYF
CDR3nt: TGTGCCAGCAGTTTAACAGGGGGCAGAACAGATACGCAGTATTTT

d_gene: NA
j_gene: TRBJ2-1
v_gene: TRBV27
abundance: NA
CDR3aa: CASSWGPERGQFF
CDR3nt: TGTGCCAGCAGTTGGGGGCCGGAAAGGGGGCAGTTCTTC

d_gene: NA
j_gene: TRBJ2-2
v_gene: TRBV2
abundance: NA
CDR3aa: CASRYRFNTGELFF
CDR3nt: TGTGCCAGCAGATACAGATTCAACACCGGGGAGCTGTTTTTT

d_gene: TRBD1
j_gene: TRBJ1-4
v_gene: TRBV30
abundance: NA
CDR3aa: CAWSRPGQLNEKLFF
CDR3nt: TGTGCCTGGAGTCGTCCGGGACAGCTGAATGAAAAACTGTTTTTT

d_gene: TRBD2
j_gene: TRBJ2-7
v_gene: TRBV5-4
abundance: NA
CDR3aa: CASSLGLADSYEQYF
CDR3nt: TGTGCCAGCAGCTTGGGACTAGCGGACAGCTACGAGCAGTACTTC

d_gene: TRBD1
j_gene: TRBJ1-1
v_gene: TRBV2
abundance: NA
CDR3aa: CASSPIDRDTEAFF
CDR3nt: TGTGCCAGCAGCCCCATAGACAGGGATACTGAAGCTTTCTTT

d_gene: NA
j_gene: TRBJ1-1
v_gene: TRBV28
abundance: NA
CDR3aa: CASSLGVEAFF
CDR3nt: TGTGCCAGCAGTTTGGGCGTTGAAGCTTTCTTT

d_gene: NA
j_gene: TRBJ1-1
v_gene: TRBV12-3/TRBV12-4
abundance: NA
CDR3aa: CASSLYGSSEAFF
CDR3nt: TGTGCCAGCAGTTTGTACGGGTCTTCTGAAGCTTTCTTT

d_gene: NA
j_gene: TRBJ1-5
v_gene: TRBV28
abundance: NA
CDR3aa: CASSLYSDSSNQPQHF
CDR3nt: TGTGCCAGCAGTTTATACTCGGACAGTAGCAATCAGCCCCAGCATTTT

d_gene: NA
j_gene: TRBJ1-1
v_gene: TRBV14
abundance: NA
CDR3aa: CASRRGAWNTEAFF
CDR3nt: TGTGCCAGCAGGCGGGGGGCCTGGAACACTGAAGCTTTCTTT

d_gene: NA
j_gene: TRBJ1-5
v_gene: TRBV2
abundance: NA
CDR3aa: CASNLWGVGNQPQHF
CDR3nt: TGTGCCAGCAACTTGTGGGGGGTTGGCAATCAGCCCCAGCATTTT

d_gene: NA
j_gene: TRBJ2-7
v_gene: TRBV6-1
abundance: NA
CDR3aa: CASSEALADYEQYF
CDR3nt: TGTGCCAGCAGTGAAGCGTTGGCGGACTACGAGCAGTACTTC

d_gene: TRBD2
j_gene: TRBJ2-7
v_gene: TRBV28
abundance: NA
CDR3aa: CASSSSGRAFEQYF
CDR3nt: TGTGCCAGCAGTTCTAGCGGGAGGGCATTCGAGCAGTACTTC

d_gene: TRBD2
j_gene: TRBJ2-7
v_gene: TRBV5-1
abundance: once
CDR3aa: CASSSLAAPYEQYF
CDR3nt: TGCGCCAGCAGCAGCCTAGCGGCCCCCTACGAGCAGTACTTC

d_gene: NA
j_gene: TRBJ2-2
v_gene: TRBV27
abundance: NA
CDR3aa: CASSEDLTGELFF
CDR3nt: TGTGCCAGCAGCGAGGACTTAACCGGGGAGCTGTTTTTT

d_gene: NA
j_gene: TRBJ1-5
v_gene: TRBV30
abundance: NA
CDR3aa: CAWSVLTGNQPQHF
CDR3nt: TGTGCCTGGAGTGTACTGACGGGAAATCAGCCCCAGCATTTT

d_gene: TRBD2
j_gene: TRBJ2-7
v_gene: TRBV6-5
abundance: NA
CDR3aa: CASSLAGSYEQYF
CDR3nt: TGTGCCAGCAGTTTAGCGGGCTCCTACGAGCAGTACTTC

d_gene: NA
j_gene: TRBJ2-7
v_gene: TRBV20-1
abundance: NA
CDR3aa: CSASITGSYEQYF
CDR3nt: TGCAGTGCTAGTATTACGGGCTCCTACGAGCAGTACTTC

d_gene: NA
j_gene: TRBJ2-2
v_gene: TRBV29-1
abundance: NA
CDR3aa: CSASGHLNTGELFF
CDR3nt: TGCAGCGCCTCGGGACACCTGAACACCGGGGAGCTGTTTTTT

d_gene: NA
j_gene: TRBJ1-3
v_gene: TRBV5-8
abundance: NA
CDR3aa: CASSLDSLGNTIYF
CDR3nt: TGTGCCAGCAGCTTGGACAGCCTTGGAAACACCATATATTTT

d_gene: TRBD2
j_gene: TRBJ2-3
v_gene: TRBV9
abundance: NA
CDR3aa: CASSVNIAGGTDTQYF
CDR3nt: TGTGCCAGCAGCGTAAATATAGCGGGAGGCACAGATACGCAGTATTTT

d_gene: TRBD2
j_gene: TRBJ2-3
v_gene: TRBV6-5
abundance: NA
CDR3aa: CASSLAGGLDTQYF
CDR3nt: TGTGCCAGCAGTTTAGCGGGGGGTTTGGATACGCAGTATTTT

d_gene: TRBD2
j_gene: TRBJ2-7
v_gene: TRBV30
abundance: NA
CDR3aa: CACTASGRAYEQYF
CDR3nt: TGTGCCTGTACTGCTAGCGGGAGGGCCTACGAGCAGTACTTC

d_gene: TRBD2
j_gene: TRBJ2-4
v_gene: TRBV5-6
abundance: NA
CDR3aa: CASSLSAGNIQYF
CDR3nt: TGTGCCAGCAGCTTGTCAGCGGGGAACATTCAGTACTTC

d_gene: NA
j_gene: TRBJ1-2
v_gene: TRBV18
abundance: NA
CDR3aa: CASSPYTQQANYGYTF
CDR3nt: TGTGCCAGCTCACCTTACACCCAACAAGCTAACTATGGCTACACCTTC

d_gene: NA
j_gene: TRBJ1-2
v_gene: TRBV19
abundance: NA
CDR3aa: CASSIAGHAAGGYTF
CDR3nt: TGTGCCAGTAGTATTGCCGGACACGCCGCTGGTGGCTACACCTTC

d_gene: TRBD1
j_gene: TRBJ1-1
v_gene: TRBV12-3/TRBV12-4
abundance: few
CDR3aa: CASTTGANTEAFF
CDR3nt: TGTGCCAGCACCACAGGGGCGAACACTGAAGCTTTCTTT

d_gene: TRBD2
j_gene: TRBJ2-3
v_gene: TRBV28
abundance: NA
CDR3aa: CASSLLADYTDTQYF
CDR3nt: TGTGCCAGCAGTTTACTAGCGGACTACACAGATACGCAGTATTTT

d_gene: TRBD1
j_gene: TRBJ1-5
v_gene: TRBV4-1
abundance: NA
CDR3aa: CASSQDRVRGQPQHF
CDR3nt: TGCGCCAGCAGCCAGGACAGGGTGCGCGGTCAGCCCCAGCATTTT

d_gene: NA
j_gene: TRBJ2-7
v_gene: TRBV12-5
abundance: once
CDR3aa: CASGSLYEQYF
CDR3nt: TGTGCTAGTGGTTCCCTCTACGAGCAGTACTTC

d_gene: TRBD2
j_gene: TRBJ2-2
v_gene: TRBV5-1
abundance: few
CDR3aa: CASSWTSGSPGTGELFF
CDR3nt: TGCGCCAGCAGCTGGACTAGCGGGAGCCCGGGGACCGGGGAGCTGTTTTTT

d_gene: NA
j_gene: TRBJ1-6
v_gene: TRBV5-1
abundance: NA
CDR3aa: CASSSVDNSPLHF
CDR3nt: TGCGCCAGCAGCTCGGTGGATAATTCACCCCTCCACTTT

d_gene: NA
j_gene: TRBJ1-1
v_gene: TRBV6-2/TRBV6-3
abundance: NA
CDR3aa: CASSYSGVANTEAFF
CDR3nt: TGTGCCAGCAGTTACTCCGGGGTAGCGAACACTGAAGCTTTCTTT

d_gene: NA
j_gene: TRBJ1-1
v_gene: TRBV7-9
abundance: once
CDR3aa: CASSLSRVAEAFF
CDR3nt: TGTGCCAGCAGCTTATCGAGGGTCGCTGAAGCTTTCTTT

d_gene: TRBD1
j_gene: TRBJ2-7
v_gene: TRBV30
abundance: NA
CDR3aa: CAWSWGQGGEQYF
CDR3nt: TGTGCCTGGAGCTGGGGACAGGGCGGCGAGCAGTACTTC

d_gene: NA
j_gene: TRBJ1-5
v_gene: TRBV27
abundance: NA
CDR3aa: CASRLWGQGNQPQHF
CDR3nt: TGTGCCAGCAGGCTTTGGGGCCAAGGGAATCAGCCCCAGCATTTT

d_gene: TRBD1
j_gene: TRBJ1-6
v_gene: TRBV28
abundance: once
CDR3aa: CASSWKGQADSPLHF
CDR3nt: TGTGCCAGCAGTTGGAAGGGACAGGCGGATTCACCCCTCCACTTT